These T cell receptor beta chains were read from a single sample in a study of T-cell memory formation after mild COVID-19. TCRdb ran MiXCR on the 5' RACE reads and lists one entry per CDR3 protein. The sample yields more than 250,000 distinct CDR3 sequences, 16% seen once. The sequenced sample consisted of PBMCs or a T cell subset sorted from them (not recorded which). These receptors came from a man aged 18 to 30 who had mild COVID-19 (a few samples of this study predate the infection). Cell type and time point are not known. The CDR3 runs from the conserved cysteine through the conserved F or W. Fields, in order: D gene, J gene, V gene, clone size, CDR3 protein, CDR3 DNA. A D gene is named only where the DNA matches it firmly. Clone size is shown for a subset of rows, as once, few, many or a class of expanded clone.

>TRBD2|TRBJ2-3|TRBV5-1|NA
CASSLGSGGAVDTQYF
TGCGCCAGCAGCCTAGGTAGCGGGGGGGCCGTAGATACGCAGTATTTT
>NA|TRBJ2-1|TRBV20-1|few
CSARPWRGGFNEQFF
TGCAGTGCTAGACCCTGGAGAGGAGGATTCAATGAGCAGTTCTTC
>TRBD2|TRBJ2-3|TRBV25-1|many
CASRLAGSTDTQYF
TGTGCCAGCAGGTTAGCGGGGAGCACAGATACGCAGTATTTT
>TRBD2|TRBJ2-3|TRBV27|many
CASSSPWTSGGGYTQYF
TGTGCCAGCAGTTCCCCTTGGACTAGCGGGGGGGGTTATACGCAGTATTTT
>NA|TRBJ2-1|TRBV4-1|NA
CAGSHGFNEQFF
TGCGCCGGCAGCCACGGCTTCAATGAGCAGTTCTTC
>NA|TRBJ2-1|TRBV5-1|NA
CASSLVQRMAGSQFF
TGCGCCAGCAGCTTGGTGCAGAGGATGGCGGGCTCGCAGTTCTTC
>NA|TRBJ2-3|TRBV27|NA
CASSPNSVDTQYF
TGTGCCAGCAGTCCCAACAGCGTCGATACGCAGTATTTT
>NA|TRBJ2-4|TRBV4-3|NA
CASSQTGGSSIQYF
TGCGCCAGCAGCCAGACTGGAGGATCGAGCATTCAGTACTTC
>NA|TRBJ1-2|TRBV29-1|NA
CSAMGGYGYTF
TGCAGCGCCATGGGCGGCTATGGCTACACCTTC
>NA|TRBJ2-4|TRBV20-1|few
CSIRGAGNIQYF
TGCAGTATCAGGGGGGCCGGAAACATTCAGTACTTC
>NA|TRBJ1-2|TRBV10-3|NA
CAISKGDYGYTF
TGTGCCATCAGTAAGGGAGACTATGGCTACACCTTC
>NA|TRBJ2-7|TRBV12-3/TRBV12-4|few
CARKNEQYF
TGTGCCAGGAAAAACGAGCAGTACTTC
>TRBD1|TRBJ2-1|TRBV7-9|NA
CASSIDRGNEQFF
TGTGCCAGCAGCATAGACAGGGGCAATGAGCAGTTCTTC
>TRBD2|TRBJ2-1|TRBV7-8|many
CASSPRGGPDYNEQFF
TGTGCCAGCAGCCCTCGCGGGGGGCCAGACTACAATGAGCAGTTCTTC
>TRBD1|TRBJ2-3|TRBV12-3/TRBV12-4|NA
CASSFGTGVQYF
TGTGCCAGCAGTTTCGGGACAGGGGTTCAGTATTTT
>TRBD1|TRBJ1-2|TRBV19|NA
CASSIGKGTELTYGYTF
TGTGCCAGTAGTATAGGGAAAGGGACAGAGCTCACTTATGGCTACACCTTC
>NA|TRBJ1-2|TRBV28|few
CATSPPSGTQRGYTF
TGTGCCACATCTCCACCCTCCGGGACCCAAAGGGGCTACACCTTC
>NA|TRBJ1-3|TRBV12-3/TRBV12-4|few
CASSLGISGGNTIYF
TGTGCCAGCAGTTTAGGGATCTCGGGTGGAAACACCATATATTTT
>TRBD1|TRBJ2-6|TRBV7-9|few
CASSPGGVGQLTSGANVLTF
TGTGCCAGCAGCCCCGGTGGTGTGGGACAGTTGACCTCTGGGGCCAACGTCCTGACTTTC
>NA|TRBJ2-1|TRBV2|NA
CASSLSAGSYNEQFF
TGTGCCAGCAGTCTTAGCGCGGGCTCCTACAATGAGCAGTTCTTC
>TRBD1|TRBJ1-2|TRBV4-1|few
CASSQDPGQDPGGF
TGCGCCAGCAGCCAAGACCCCGGACAGGACCCCGGAGGCTTC
>NA|TRBJ1-2|TRBV7-2|NA
CASSLAGGVGGYTF
TGTGCCAGCAGCTTAGCTGGTGGGGTCGGTGGCTACACCTTC
>NA|TRBJ2-3|TRBV9|NA
CASSVAFLDTQYF
TGTGCCAGCAGCGTTGCTTTTCTAGATACGCAGTATTTT
>NA|TRBJ1-2|TRBV18|NA
CASSPTTGIDYGYTF
TGTGCCAGCTCACCAACAACAGGGATAGACTATGGCTACACCTTC
>NA|TRBJ2-1|TRBV20-1|NA
CSAEDRTRGRNEQFF
TGCAGTGCTGAAGACCGGACGAGGGGACGGAATGAGCAGTTCTTC
>NA|TRBJ1-5|TRBV20-1|NA
CSACRDSNQPQHF
TGCAGTGCGTGCAGGGATAGCAATCAGCCCCAGCATTTT
>NA|TRBJ2-5|TRBV6-2/TRBV6-3|few
CASSYETQYF
TGTGCCAGCAGTTACGAGACCCAGTACTTC
>NA|TRBJ1-6|TRBV7-9|few
CASSLGSRGSNNSPLHF
TGTGCCAGCAGCTTAGGGAGTCGGGGCAGCAATAATTCACCCCTCCACTTT
>TRBD2|TRBJ2-4|TRBV6-6|NA
CASSYPGTSGGLAKNIQYF
TGTGCCAGCAGTTACCCCGGGACTAGCGGGGGACTAGCCAAAAACATTCAGTACTTC
>NA|TRBJ1-3|TRBV6-5|NA
CASSYTSGALSGNTIYF
TGTGCCAGCAGTTACACCTCGGGGGCCCTCTCTGGAAACACCATATATTTT
>NA|TRBJ2-1|TRBV2|NA
CASSDQGFSNEQFF
TGTGCCAGCAGTGATCAGGGCTTTAGCAATGAGCAGTTCTTC
>NA|TRBJ2-4|TRBV6-1|NA
CASTLDSMNIQYF
TGTGCCAGCACCTTAGACAGCATGAACATTCAGTACTTC
>NA|TRBJ1-1|TRBV28|few
CASSRSWTLAEAFF
TGTGCCAGCAGTCGGTCCTGGACGTTAGCTGAAGCTTTCTTT
>NA|TRBJ2-7|TRBV6-2/TRBV6-3|few
CASRHAVRAGGEQYF
TGTGCCAGCAGACACGCCGTTCGTGCCGGAGGCGAGCAGTACTTC
>NA|TRBJ2-2|TRBV24-1|many
CATSDWETGELFF
TGTGCCACCAGTGATTGGGAGACCGGGGAGCTGTTTTTT
>TRBD1|TRBJ2-7|TRBV12-3/TRBV12-4|few
CASSQRDRETYEQYF
TGTGCCAGCAGTCAACGGGACAGGGAAACCTACGAGCAGTACTTC
>TRBD1|TRBJ2-7|TRBV11-2|NA
CASLQGAYEQYF
TGTGCCAGCCTACAGGGGGCCTACGAGCAGTACTTC
>TRBD2|TRBJ2-1|TRBV7-6|NA
CASSLEGGTRLFF
TGTGCCAGCAGCTTAGAGGGCGGGACTAGACTGTTCTTC
>NA|TRBJ2-7|TRBV2|NA
CASSLTENYEQYF
TGTGCCAGCAGTCTTACCGAAAACTACGAGCAGTACTTC
>NA|TRBJ2-4|TRBV7-9|NA
CASSLGDTAKNIQYF
TGTGCCAGCAGCTTAGGGGACACAGCCAAAAACATTCAGTACTTC
>TRBD2|TRBJ2-7|TRBV29-1|NA
CSVAASGTYEQYF
TGCAGCGTTGCAGCTAGCGGGACTTACGAGCAGTACTTC
>TRBD1|TRBJ1-2|TRBV30|few
CAWSVQGYRYTF
TGTGCCTGGAGTGTACAGGGGTATCGATACACCTTC
>NA|TRBJ2-3|TRBV7-8|many
CASSLAVRDTQYF
TGTGCCAGCAGCTTAGCGGTCCGAGATACGCAGTATTTT
>NA|TRBJ2-5|TRBV9|few
CASSGRGPWYQETQYF
TGTGCCAGCAGCGGACGGGGGCCCTGGTACCAAGAGACCCAGTACTTC
>NA|TRBJ2-2|TRBV6-1|NA
CASSSPGELFF
TGTGCCAGCAGTAGCCCCGGGGAGCTGTTTTTT
>TRBD1|TRBJ1-4|TRBV20-1|few
CSASRTGVGRDEKLFF
TGCAGTGCGAGTAGGACAGGGGTGGGAAGGGACGAAAAACTGTTTTTT
>TRBD1|TRBJ2-7|TRBV29-1|NA
CSVEGQMGYEQYF
TGCAGCGTTGAGGGACAGATGGGCTACGAGCAGTACTTC
>NA|TRBJ1-5|TRBV6-2/TRBV6-3|NA
CASSPSSQPQHF
TGTGCCAGCAGTCCGTCTTCTCAGCCCCAGCATTTT
>TRBD1|TRBJ2-7|TRBV4-1|NA
CASSQGTGRSSYEQYF
TGCGCCAGCAGCCAAGGGACAGGGCGCTCCTCCTACGAGCAGTACTTC
>TRBD1|TRBJ2-1|TRBV6-1|NA
CASSEADRGEQFF
TGTGCCAGCAGTGAAGCAGACAGGGGGGAGCAGTTCTTC
>TRBD1|TRBJ1-2|TRBV5-1|few
CASSLGQGRGYTF
TGCGCCAGCAGCCTTGGACAGGGGCGAGGCTACACCTTC
>NA|TRBJ1-1|TRBV7-3|NA
CASSLIPSNTEAFF
TGTGCCAGCAGCTTAATTCCCTCGAACACTGAAGCTTTCTTT
>NA|TRBJ1-1|TRBV4-3|NA
CASSQGGGLNTEAFF
TGCGCCAGCAGCCAAGGCGGGGGCCTGAACACTGAAGCTTTCTTT
>TRBD1|TRBJ2-7|TRBV10-3|few
CAISIGQGEHEQYF
TGTGCCATCAGCATCGGACAGGGGGAGCACGAGCAGTACTTC
>NA|TRBJ2-5|TRBV12-3/TRBV12-4|few
CASSRTETQYF
TGTGCCAGCAGCAGGACAGAGACCCAGTACTTC
>NA|TRBJ1-2|TRBV6-1|NA
CASSGRQTGGYGYTF
TGTGCCAGCAGTGGACGACAGACCGGAGGCTATGGCTACACCTTC
>TRBD1|TRBJ1-2|TRBV6-1|NA
CASYPDRVNYGYTF
TGTGCCAGTTACCCGGACAGGGTAAACTATGGCTACACCTTC
>NA|TRBJ2-3|TRBV9|many
CASSVDGVGTDTQYF
TGTGCCAGCAGCGTAGACGGGGTTGGGACAGATACGCAGTATTTT
>NA|TRBJ2-1|TRBV29-1|NA
CSVERRDGGFLRNEQFF
TGCAGCGTTGAAAGGCGTGATGGGGGGTTTTTGAGGAATGAGCAGTTCTTC